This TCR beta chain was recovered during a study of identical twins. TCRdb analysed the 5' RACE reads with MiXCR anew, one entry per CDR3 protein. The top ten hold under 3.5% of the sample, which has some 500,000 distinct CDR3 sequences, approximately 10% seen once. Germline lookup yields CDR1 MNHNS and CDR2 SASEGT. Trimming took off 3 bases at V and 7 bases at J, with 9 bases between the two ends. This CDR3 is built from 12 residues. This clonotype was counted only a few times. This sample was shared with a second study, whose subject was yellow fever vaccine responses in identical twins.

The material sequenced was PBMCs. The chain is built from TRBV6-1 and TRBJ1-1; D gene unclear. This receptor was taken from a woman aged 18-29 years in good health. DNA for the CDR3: TGTGCCAGCAGTGATTTAAGCCTTGAAGCTTTCTTT. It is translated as CASSDLSLEAFF.